This TCR beta chain is drawn from a study of neoadjuvant anti-PD-1 for oral cavity cancer. Study-wide context: Patients without progression got a fourth dose around day 43. The study's findings and limits: Higher pretreatment Treg/Th17 ratios tracked higher pretreatment blood clonality. PBMC Gini-index clonality exceeded responders' in non-responders post-nivolumab.

As concerns this clone: Its antigen is unidentified.

Most PBMC samples had 400 to 550 ng input DNA in six replicates. Repertoires were generated with immunoSEQ multiplex PCR, while TCRdb's copy carries only in-frame clones and drops some. The sample holds about 80,000 clones; about 80% are singletons and the top ten take approximately 3.4%. V lost 2 bases, J lost 3 bases, and 11 bases lay in between. The CDR3 extends over 15 amino acids. CDR1 is SGHNT and CDR2 is YYREEE in the germline V gene (reference sequence). The chain recombines TRBV5-4 with TRBJ1-4; no firm D call. Sequencing was performed on PBMCs, taken before nivolumab (anti-PD-1) treatment. The TCR sequence derives from a person aged 35 to 85 with oral cavity squamous cell carcinoma. The CDR3 loop reads CASSLRGSANEKLFF. In DNA form, the CDR3 reads TGTGCCAGCAGCTTAAGAGGGTCCGCTAATGAAAAACTGTTTTTT.